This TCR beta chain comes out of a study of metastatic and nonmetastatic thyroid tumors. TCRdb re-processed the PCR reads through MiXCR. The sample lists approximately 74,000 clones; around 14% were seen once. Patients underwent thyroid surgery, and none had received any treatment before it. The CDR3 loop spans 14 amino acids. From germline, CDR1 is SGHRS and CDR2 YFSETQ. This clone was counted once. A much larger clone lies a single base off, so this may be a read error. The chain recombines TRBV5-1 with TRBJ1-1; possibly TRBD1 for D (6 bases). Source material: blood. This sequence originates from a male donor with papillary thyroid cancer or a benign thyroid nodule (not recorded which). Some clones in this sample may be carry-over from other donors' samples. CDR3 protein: CASSLLGANTESIF. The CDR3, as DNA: TGCGCCAGCAGCTTACTGGGGGCGAACACTGAATCTATCTTT. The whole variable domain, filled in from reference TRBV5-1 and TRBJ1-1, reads KAGVTQTPRYLIKTRGQQVTLSCSPISGHRSVSWYQQTPGQGLQFLFEYFSETQRNKGNFPGRFSGRQFSNSRSEMNVSTLELGDSALYLCASSLLGANTESIFGQGTRLTVV.